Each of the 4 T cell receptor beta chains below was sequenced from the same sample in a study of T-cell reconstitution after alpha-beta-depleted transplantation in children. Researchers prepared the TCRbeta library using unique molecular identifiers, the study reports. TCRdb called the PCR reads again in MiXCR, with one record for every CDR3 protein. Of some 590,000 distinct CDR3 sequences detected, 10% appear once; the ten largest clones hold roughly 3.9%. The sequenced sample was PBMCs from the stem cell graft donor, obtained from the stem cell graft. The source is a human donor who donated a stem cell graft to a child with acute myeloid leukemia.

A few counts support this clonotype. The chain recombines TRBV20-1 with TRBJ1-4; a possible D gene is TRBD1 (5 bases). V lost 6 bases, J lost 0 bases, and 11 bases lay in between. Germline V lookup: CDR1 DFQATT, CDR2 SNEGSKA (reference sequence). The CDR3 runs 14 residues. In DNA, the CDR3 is TGCAGTGCCCCCTGGGGCGCAACTAATGAAAAACTGTTTTTT. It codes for CSAPWGATNEKLFF.

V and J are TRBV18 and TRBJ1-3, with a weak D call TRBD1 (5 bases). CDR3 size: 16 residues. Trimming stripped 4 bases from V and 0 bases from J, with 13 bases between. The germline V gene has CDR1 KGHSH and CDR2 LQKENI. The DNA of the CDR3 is TGTGCCAGCTCACAGGGGACCTCAACCTCTGGAAACACCATATATTTT. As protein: CASSQGTSTSGNTIYF. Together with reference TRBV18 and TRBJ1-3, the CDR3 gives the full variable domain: NAGVMQNPRHLVRRRGQEARLRCSPMKGHSHVYWYRQLPEEGLKFMVYLQKENIIDESGMPKERFSAEFPKEGPSILRIQQVVRGDSAAYFCASSQGTSTSGNTIYFGEGSWLTVV.

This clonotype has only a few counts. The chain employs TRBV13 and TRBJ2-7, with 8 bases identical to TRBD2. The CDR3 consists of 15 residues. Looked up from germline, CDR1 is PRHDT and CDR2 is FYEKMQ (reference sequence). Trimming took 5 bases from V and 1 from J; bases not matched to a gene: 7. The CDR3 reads CASSPREVGSYEQYF. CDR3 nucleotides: TGTGCCAGCAGCCCGCGGGAGGTGGGGTCCTACGAGCAGTACTTC.

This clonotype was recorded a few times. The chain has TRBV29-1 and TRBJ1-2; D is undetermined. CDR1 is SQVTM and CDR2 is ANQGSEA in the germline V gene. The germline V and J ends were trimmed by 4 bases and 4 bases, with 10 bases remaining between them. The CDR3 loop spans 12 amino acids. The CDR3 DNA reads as TGCAGCGTTGTCGGGGAGGGCTATGGCTACACCTTC. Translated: CSVVGEGYGYTF.